One TCR beta chain is described in this entry. TCRdb's copy holds only in-frame clones and misses some; the assay was immunoSEQ multiplex PCR. The table records about 150,000 clones, around 88% of them present only once. These data come from a study of cytomegalovirus exposure and HLA in healthy donors. CDR1 is SGHNT and CDR2 is YYREEE in the germline V gene (reference sequence). J lost 5 bases, V lost 3 bases, and 9 bases had no gene match. The CDR3 consists of 16 residues. The V gene is TRBV5-4, the J gene TRBJ2-3; the match to TRBD2 covers 10 bases. The specimen sequenced was PBMCs. This TCR was recovered from a man aged 18 to 35 in good health and CMV-seropositive. Here the CDR3 reads CASSSRTSGKGDTQYF. CDR3 DNA sequence: TGTGCCAGCAGCTCCCGGACTAGCGGAAAAGGAGATACGCAGTATTTT.